This TCR beta chain was observed in a study of CXCR3-negative and CXCR3-positive naive CD8 T cells. Study observations and caveats: More hydrophobic TRB CDR3s were found in CXCR3-positive naive cells than in CXCR3-negative naive cells.

With respect to this clonotype: The antigen is undetermined.

Through 5' RACE with UMI labels, the TRB cDNA libraries were prepared. Using the 5' RACE reads, TCRdb records one entry per CDR3 protein without DNA. This table holds around 130,000 distinct CDR3 sequences. Per the germline V gene, CDR1 is MGHDK and CDR2 is SYGVNS. The CDR3 is 16 amino acids. V gene TRBV25-1 combines with J gene TRBJ1-1; the TCRdb call, TRBD1, lacks DNA for checking. This clonotype was sampled from a human donor in good health. Some clones in this sample may be carry-over from other donors' samples. The sample consisted of naive CXCR3+ CD8+ T cells from blood. Sample subset: CD45RO-CCR7+CD27+CD95- naive CD8+ T cells expressing CXCR3 (TNR3+). The CDR3 spells CASSVSPGQGAPEAFF.